This entry lists 30 T cell receptor beta chains sequenced from one sample in a study of lymphopenia after photon versus proton radiotherapy. The table came from immunoSEQ multiplex PCR; TCRdb's copy has only in-frame clones and leaves some out. The table has some 70,000 clones, over 80% seen once. The material sequenced was peripheral blood, taken from a patient treated with proton-based radiotherapy. These receptors all come from an elderly man with esophageal cancer.

This chain uses TRBV5-4 with TRBJ1-2, with 7 bases matching TRBD1. The CDR3 is 15 amino acids. J was trimmed by 4 bases and V by 0 bases; bases with no gene match: 6. From germline, CDR1 is SGHNT and CDR2 YYREEE (reference sequence). The CDR3 spells CASSLVGTAPYGYTF. The CDR3 DNA follows: TGTGCCAGCAGCTTGGTGGGGACAGCTCCCTATGGCTACACCTTC.

The rearrangement joins TRBV10-3 to TRBJ2-5; D is possibly TRBD1 (6 bases). The length of the CDR3 is 13 residues. Germline loops: CDR1 ENHRY, CDR2 SYGVKD. The V gene lost 3 bases and the J gene lost 4 bases, with 9 bases spanning the gap. The CDR3 loop reads CAISDPGVETQYF. CDR3 coding DNA: TGTGCCATCAGTGATCCAGGGGTAGAGACCCAGTACTTC.

V usage is TRBV7-9 and J usage is TRBJ2-2; 8 nucleotides match TRBD2. Germline CDR1 is SEHNR and CDR2 is FQNEAQ (reference sequence). V lost 2 bases to trimming and J lost 4 bases; unmatched junction nucleotides: 6. This CDR3 has 16 residues. The CDR3 sequence: CASSLTSGSVTGELFF. CDR3 sequence (DNA): TGTGCCAGCAGCTTAACCAGCGGGAGTGTCACCGGGGAGCTGTTTTTT.

This chain links TRBV19 with TRBJ1-2; D unresolved. The germline V gene encodes CDR1 LNHDA and CDR2 SQIVND (reference sequence). Trimming stripped 2 bases from V and 3 bases from J, with 16 bases between. The CDR3 consists of 16 residues. CDR3 sequence (DNA): TGTGCCAGTAGTATAACCCTTGAGTTGACGGACTATGGCTACACCTTC. It encodes CASSITLELTDYGYTF. The full variable domain, rest sourced from reference TRBV19 and TRBJ1-2, is DGGITQSPKYLFRKEGQNVTLSCEQNLNHDAMYWYRQDPGQGLRLIYYSQIVNDFQKGDIAEGYSVSREKKESFPLTVTSAQKNPTAFYLCASSITLELTDYGYTFGSGTRLTVV.

The chain couples TRBV11-2 to TRBJ2-1, with 7 bases fitting TRBD2. V was clipped by 5 bases and J by 6 bases; unmatched bases: 10. The CDR3 contains 15 residues. Per germline, CDR1 SGHAT and CDR2 FQNNGV. CDR3 nucleotide sequence: TGTGCCAGCAGCCCCCGCGATGGGAGGGCCAATGAGCAGTTCTTC. It encodes CASSPRDGRANEQFF.

The rearrangement joins TRBV29-1 to TRBJ2-3; D is undetermined. The CDR3 runs to 14 residues. Per the germline V gene, CDR1 is SQVTM and CDR2 is ANQGSEA. V was pared by 7 bases and J by 6 bases, with 20 bases between. DNA for the CDR3: TGCAGCGCCGTCCCGGGCAACAGTCCCGATACGCAGTATTTT. This sequence encodes CSAVPGNSPDTQYF.

The CDR3 loop reads CASSLGQNSNQPQHF. CDR3 coding DNA: TGTGCCAGCAGCTTAGGACAGAATAGCAATCAGCCCCAGCATTTT. This chain joins TRBV7-6 and TRBJ1-5; D perhaps matches TRBD1 (5 bases). The V gene's germline CDR1 is SGHVS and CDR2 FNYEAQ. CDR3 size: 15 residues. V gave up 1 base and J gave up 0 bases, with 7 bases separating them.

J is TRBJ2-3 and V is TRBV10-3; 10 bases are a match to TRBD2. Germline CDR1 reads ENHRY; CDR2 reads SYGVKD. J was trimmed by 4 bases and V by 4 bases; bases with no gene match: 2. This CDR3 has 14 residues. The CDR3 sequence: CAISVTSGPDTQYF. As DNA, the CDR3 is TGTGCCATCAGTGTGACTAGCGGGCCAGATACGCAGTATTTT.

The chain combines TRBV5-6 with TRBJ2-3; D is unresolved. With 4 bases removed from V and 6 bases from J, the gap between germline ends came to 12 bases. CDR3 length: 13 amino acids. Germline values: CDR1 SGHDT, CDR2 YYEEEE. The CDR3 sequence is CASSEFDTDTQYF. The DNA for the CDR3 is TGTGCCAGCAGCGAGTTTGATACGGATACGCAGTATTTT. The full variable domain, in which reference TRBV5-6 and TRBJ2-3 provide the parts outside the CDR3, is DAGVTQSPTHLIKTRGQQVTLRCSPKSGHDTVSWYQQALGQGPQFIFQYYEEEERQRGNFPDRFSGHQFPNYSSELNVNALLLGDSALYLCASSEFDTDTQYFGPGTRLTVL.

This chain joins TRBV7-9 and TRBJ1-2; weak D call: TRBD1 (6 bases). The CDR3 consists of 13 residues. Germline V gene lookup returns CDR1 SEHNR and CDR2 FQNEAQ (reference sequence). V was trimmed by 4 bases and J by 7 bases, leaving 13 bases between them. CDR3 protein: CASSSSGVGGYTF. The CDR3 bases are TGTGCCAGCAGCTCGTCAGGGGTCGGTGGCTACACCTTC. Filled out from reference TRBV7-9 and TRBJ1-2, the complete variable domain reads DTGVSQNPRHKITKRGQNVTFRCDPISEHNRLYWYRQTLGQGPEFLTYFQNEAQLEKSRLLSDRFSAERPKGSFSTLEIQRTEQGDSAMYLCASSSSGVGGYTFGSGTRLTVV.

This clone was counted between two and nine times. J is TRBJ2-3 and V is TRBV4-2; the match to TRBD2 covers 11 bases. There are 18 residues in the CDR3. CDR1 and CDR2 from the germline V gene are LGHNA and YNFKEQ. V lost 1 base and J lost 2; bases outside the gene matches: 8. The CDR3 loop is CASSQAGLAGGLTDTQYF. DNA for the CDR3: TGTGCCAGCAGCCAAGCTGGTCTAGCGGGGGGACTCACAGATACGCAGTATTTT.

V gene TRBV7-8 combines with J gene TRBJ1-2; D possibly corresponds to TRBD1 (5 bases). Germline-derived CDR1 and CDR2 are SGHVS and FQNEAQ. The ends were cut back, 5 bases at V and 4 bases at J, with 17 bases in the middle. The CDR3 contains 15 residues. For the CDR3, the DNA is TGTGCCAGCAGCCAAAGTGGCAGGGCGGGCTATGGCTACACCTTC. It specifies CASSQSGRAGYGYTF.

This chain uses TRBV7-9 with TRBJ1-2; D ambiguous. The CDR3 is made up of 12 amino acids. CDR1 and CDR2 (germline): SEHNR, FQNEAQ (reference sequence). Trimming pared 1 base from V and 7 bases from J, leaving 7 bases between. The CDR3 loop reads CASSLEGFGYTF. The DNA for the CDR3 is TGTGCCAGCAGCTTAGAAGGGTTTGGCTACACCTTC.

The chain has TRBV29-1 and TRBJ1-5; D possibly corresponds to TRBD1 (5 bases). V gave up 4 bases and J gave up 6 bases, with 10 bases separating them. The germline V gene encodes CDR1 SQVTM and CDR2 ANQGSEA. The CDR3 has 12 residues. CDR3 in DNA: TGCAGCGTTGCGGGGGGTAGTCAGCCCCAGCATTTT. This gives the protein CSVAGGSQPQHF.

The chain links TRBV5-1 to TRBJ1-2, with a weak D call TRBD1 (5 bases). V shed 0 bases and J shed 4 bases, with 13 bases lying between them. The V gene's germline CDR1 is SGHRS and CDR2 YFSETQ. The CDR3 contains 15 residues. In DNA, the CDR3 is TGCGCCAGCAGCTTGGCCACGGGCGGGGGCTATGGCTACACCTTC. It specifies CASSLATGGGYGYTF.

The chain recombines TRBV10-1 with TRBJ1-5; D gene uncertain. Per germline, CDR1 WNHNN and CDR2 SYGVQD (reference sequence). Trimming shortened V by 6 bases and J by 4 bases, and 7 bases separated the two germline ends. The CDR3 extends over 12 amino acids. The CDR3 DNA follows: TGCGCCAGCAGCGTACAGAATCAGCCCCAGCATTTT. It translates to CASSVQNQPQHF.

This clone has just a few counts. This rearrangement joins TRBV7-4 to TRBJ2-7; a possible D gene is TRBD2 (6 bases). The CDR3 has 14 residues. Per germline, CDR1 SGHVT and CDR2 SQSDAQ. V was clipped by 3 bases and J by 4 bases, with 13 bases between them. This CDR3 reads CASSLGTYQYEQYF. As DNA, the CDR3 is TGTGCCAGCAGCTTGGGGACTTATCAATACGAGCAGTACTTC.

The chain carries TRBV2 and TRBJ1-1; weak D call: TRBD1 (6 bases). From germline, CDR1 is SNHLY and CDR2 FYNNEI. V was clipped by 4 bases and J by 8 bases, with 11 bases between them. The CDR3 extends over 12 amino acids. This CDR3 is CASSGDIGEAFF. CDR3 nucleotide sequence: TGTGCCAGCAGTGGGGACATCGGCGAAGCTTTCTTT.

The chain combines TRBV7-2 with TRBJ2-1; D is unresolved. Germline CDR1 is SGHTA and CDR2 is FQGNSA. The CDR3 has 11 residues. The ends were cut back, 1 base at V and 10 bases at J, with 5 bases in the middle. The CDR3: CASSLVEEQFF. CDR3 sequence (DNA): TGTGCCAGCAGCTTAGTAGAGGAGCAGTTCTTC. The full variable domain, completed using reference TRBV7-2 and TRBJ2-1, is GAGVSQSPSNKVTEKGKDVELRCDPISGHTALYWYRQSLGQGLEFLIYFQGNSAPDKSGLPSDRFSAERTGGSVSTLTIQRTQQEDSAVYLCASSLVEEQFFGPGTRLTVL.

J is TRBJ1-2 and V is TRBV10-2; D is possibly TRBD1 (5 bases). CDR3 length: 15 residues. Trimming took off 5 bases at V and 4 bases at J, with 17 bases between the two ends. Per the germline V gene, CDR1 is WSHSY and CDR2 is SAAADI. This CDR3 is CASSLTLAGPYGYTF. In DNA form, the CDR3 reads TGCGCCAGCAGTCTGACCCTAGCGGGGCCCTATGGCTACACCTTC.

This chain joins TRBV7-2 and TRBJ2-1; no reliable D call. The germline V gene has CDR1 SGHTA and CDR2 FQGNSA. With 1 base removed from V and 7 bases from J, the gap between germline ends came to 11 bases. The CDR3 totals 14 residues. CDR3 DNA sequence: TGTGCCAGCAGCTTAGTGGCAAAAGGGAATGAGCAGTTCTTC. Protein product: CASSLVAKGNEQFF.

The chain has TRBV5-1 and TRBJ1-4, with a possible D match to TRBD1 (5 bases). The V and J ends lost 4 bases and 5 bases respectively, with 15 bases between them. The length of the CDR3 is 15 residues. Germline CDR1 and CDR2: SGHRS and YFSETQ. The CDR3 DNA is TGCGCCAGCAGCCACAAGCGGGACCTAAATGAAAAACTGTTTTTT. It yields the protein CASSHKRDLNEKLFF.

The chain recombines TRBV19 with TRBJ2-5; D is perhaps TRBD1 (6 bases). Trimming removed 5 bases at V and 5 bases at J, with 18 bases between. Germline V CDR1 and CDR2: LNHDA, SQIVND (reference sequence). This CDR3 is built from 15 residues. The CDR3 here is CASSVQGYEGETQYF. CDR3 in DNA: TGTGCCAGTAGTGTCCAGGGGTATGAAGGGGAGACCCAGTACTTC.

The chain recombines TRBV7-9 with TRBJ1-1, with 12 positions matching TRBD1. The CDR3 spans 15 residues. From germline, CDR1 is SEHNR and CDR2 FQNEAQ (reference sequence). After removal of 5 bases from V and 7 bases from J, the junction contained 8 bases not matched to a gene. This CDR3 reads CASSPGTGGLLEAFF. The CDR3 DNA is TGTGCCAGCAGCCCAGGGACAGGGGGCCTTCTTGAAGCTTTCTTT.

The chain carries TRBV5-8 and TRBJ1-2; 9 bases are shared with TRBD1. With 2 bases clipped from V and 3 bases from J, the junction kept 5 bases outside the gene matches. Germline V gene lookup returns CDR1 SGHTS and CDR2 YDEGEE. The CDR3 runs to 15 residues. CDR3 amino acids: CASSFGTGWYYGYTF. The CDR3 DNA reads TGTGCCAGCAGCTTCGGGACAGGGTGGTACTATGGCTACACCTTC.

J is TRBJ2-6 and V is TRBV7-8, with a tentative D call TRBD2 (6 bases). Per germline, CDR1 SGHVS and CDR2 FQNEAQ. V was cut by 6 bases and J by 0 bases, with 21 bases left in between. The CDR3 sequence is 19 residues long. The CDR3 nucleotides read TGTGCCAGCAGTTACCAAAACCTTATGACTAGCTCTGGGGCCAACGTCCTGACTTTC. Its protein product is CASSYQNLMTSSGANVLTF.

In this sample, this clone turned up a few times. This rearrangement joins TRBV5-8 to TRBJ1-4; possibly TRBD1 for D (5 bases). The CDR3 is made up of 15 amino acids. The germline CDR1 and CDR2 sequences are SGHTS and YDEGEE. V gave up 0 bases and J gave up 7 bases, with 13 bases separating them. In DNA form, the CDR3 reads TGTGCCAGCAGCTTGGGCAGGGTGGAATCTGAAAAACTGTTTTTT. Protein: CASSLGRVESEKLFF.

V and J are TRBV14 and TRBJ1-3; no clear D. CDR3 length: 13 residues. The germline gives CDR1 SGHDN, CDR2 FVKESK. V was trimmed by 0 bases and J by 4 bases, leaving 4 bases between them. The CDR3 coding sequence is TGTGCCAGCAGCCAAGATTTCGGAAACACCATATATTTT. Translation: CASSQDFGNTIYF.

The chain employs TRBV15 and TRBJ1-3, with D maybe TRBD1 (6 bases). Trimming cost V 0 bases and J 0 bases, with 15 bases left between them. In germline, CDR1 is LNHNV, CDR2 YYDKDF (reference sequence). CDR3 length: 18 amino acids. CDR3 protein: CATSRERRGASSGNTIYF. As DNA, the CDR3 is TGTGCCACCAGCAGAGAGCGAAGGGGGGCAAGCTCTGGAAACACCATATATTTT. The complete variable domain, with remaining parts taken from reference TRBV15 and TRBJ1-3, reads DAMVIQNPRYQVTQFGKPVTLSCSQTLNHNVMYWYQQKSSQAPKLLFHYYDKDFNNEADTPDNFQSRRPNTSFCFLDIRSPGLGDTAMYLCATSRERRGASSGNTIYFGEGSWLTVV.

V is TRBV5-1 and J is TRBJ2-7; D might be TRBD1 (5 bases). V was trimmed by 0 bases and J by 4 bases, leaving 17 bases between them. The CDR3 loop spans 16 amino acids. Germline V gene lookup returns CDR1 SGHRS and CDR2 YFSETQ. The CDR3 sequence: CASSLVGAGGWYEQYF. The CDR3 bases are TGCGCCAGCAGCTTGGTAGGGGCTGGTGGCTGGTACGAGCAGTACTTC.